This is a list of T cell receptor beta chains from one sample in a study of T cell responses to AZD1222 COVID-19 vaccine. Profiled with immunoSEQ multiplex PCR; TCRdb holds only in-frame clones, not every one. The sample includes just over 60,000 clones, around 75% of them seen just once. This specimen consisted of peripheral blood, obtained on day 0 of AZD1222 vaccination. The receptors were gathered from an adult in good health. The conserved cysteine and the conserved F or W are not part of the CDR3 here. Fields, in order: V gene, CDR3 length, CDR3 protein.

V gene: TRBV4-3
CDR3 length: 15
CDR3 protein: ASSQALGASGTYEQY

V gene: TRBV6-2/TRBV6-3
CDR3 length: 9
CDR3 protein: ASSSRTEAF

V gene: TRBV14
CDR3 length: 13
CDR3 protein: ASSQVGGSNSPLH

V gene: TRBV6-4
CDR3 length: 14
CDR3 protein: ASSDSGQNPYNEQF

V gene: TRBV4-1
CDR3 length: 13
CDR3 protein: ASSPGTGYTGELF

V gene: TRBV7-2
CDR3 length: 10
CDR3 protein: ASSIPGEPQH

V gene: TRBV19
CDR3 length: 11
CDR3 protein: ASSISGEYGYT

V gene: TRBV9
CDR3 length: 13
CDR3 protein: ASSEWDTGSDGYT

V gene: TRBV5-4
CDR3 length: 12
CDR3 protein: ASSLNGAIYGYT

V gene: TRBV5-4
CDR3 length: 13
CDR3 protein: ASRGGTSGQETQY

V gene: TRBV7-9
CDR3 length: 14
CDR3 protein: ASSPLSSPLSYGYT

V gene: TRBV7-2
CDR3 length: 13
CDR3 protein: ASSLAEAGWYEQY

V gene: TRBV18
CDR3 length: 11
CDR3 protein: ASSPPPPGELF

V gene: TRBV7-2
CDR3 length: 14
CDR3 protein: ASSLVSGRGQETQY

V gene: TRBV6-2/TRBV6-3
CDR3 length: 13
CDR3 protein: ASSVAGGLVETQY

V gene: TRBV11-2
CDR3 length: 13
CDR3 protein: ASSLVGFTGETQY

V gene: TRBV6-5
CDR3 length: 12
CDR3 protein: ASIRTPVGDAQY

V gene: TRBV10-3
CDR3 length: 10
CDR3 protein: AISDQGYEQY

V gene: TRBV4-3
CDR3 length: 16
CDR3 protein: ASSPVEGQGDGMGGYT

V gene: TRBV6-5
CDR3 length: 13
CDR3 protein: ASSYSWGSGNTIY

V gene: TRBV28
CDR3 length: 12
CDR3 protein: ASNERGRVEKLF

V gene: TRBV7-9
CDR3 length: 12
CDR3 protein: ASSTQGQGYEQY

V gene: TRBV18
CDR3 length: 11
CDR3 protein: ASSPDSNQPQH

V gene: TRBV6-5
CDR3 length: 14
CDR3 protein: ASSYGSPGMGYEQY

V gene: TRBV19
CDR3 length: 13
CDR3 protein: ASSTRRGEGEKLF

V gene: TRBV6-1
CDR3 length: 12
CDR3 protein: ASSDFVSNYEQY

V gene: TRBV7-9
CDR3 length: 12
CDR3 protein: ASSLEEYQETQY

V gene: TRBV4-3
CDR3 length: 13
CDR3 protein: ASSQTRQFTYEQY

V gene: TRBV28
CDR3 length: 12
CDR3 protein: ASSRPRGTSEAF

V gene: TRBV6-5
CDR3 length: 12
CDR3 protein: ASTSGGSYNEQF